This T cell receptor (beta chain) was captured by sequencing in a study of cytomegalovirus exposure and HLA in healthy donors. Findings of the study overall: The tendency of first-cohort TCR clusters to co-occur in the 120 or so validation repertoires was identified by a subsequent analysis.

The CDR3 consists of 18 residues. Trimming left V 6 bases short and J 0 bases short, with 21 bases between. CDR1 KGHSH and CDR2 LQKENI come from the germline V gene. Remarks on this clone: Its antigen is still unknown.

Measured with immunoSEQ multiplex PCR; TCRdb has only the in-frame clones, and not every one. Of roughly 220,000 clones in the sample, about nine tenths were seen once. The V call is TRBV18, the J call TRBJ1-5, with D uncertain. The sequence was collected from a woman younger than 30 in good health and CMV-seronegative. The sequenced sample was PBMCs. CDR3 DNA: TGTGCCAGCTCGAACGATCGGATAGCTGTTTATAGCAATCAGCCCCAGCATTTT. It specifies CASSNDRIAVYSNQPQHF.